What follows are 10 T cell receptor beta chains derived from one specimen sequenced in a study of OX40 agonist ivuxolimab in advanced cancers. Here immunoSEQ multiplex PCR was the method, and the copy in TCRdb shows in-frame clones only, minus some. The sample records over 85,000 clones, roughly 80% being singletons. Here the sequenced sample was CD4+ or CD8+ T cells sorted from blood, taken in a trial of the OX40 agonist ivuxolimab. These receptors were taken from an adult with an advanced solid tumor such as melanoma, head and neck, liver or kidney cancer.

The gene calls are TRBV29-1 and TRBJ2-5; 7 bases line up with TRBD1. The ends lost 3 bases at V and 1 base at J; junction bases unmatched: 2. Per germline, CDR1 SQVTM and CDR2 ANQGSEA. The CDR3 is 13 residues long. The CDR3 nucleotides are TGCAGCGTTGAGACAGGGTTCCAAGAGACCCAGTACTTC. Translating gives CSVETGFQETQYF. Full variable domain (rest looked up from reference TRBV29-1 and TRBJ2-5): SAVISQKPSRDICQRGTSLTIQCQVDSQVTMMFWYRQQPGQSLTLIATANQGSEATYESGFVIDKFPISRPNLTFSTLTVSNMSPEDSSIYLCSVETGFQETQYFGPGTRLLVL.

This chain joins TRBV5-1 and TRBJ2-2; TRBD1 is a possible D gene (5 bases). With 4 bases removed from V and 1 base from J, the gap between germline ends came to 11 bases. The CDR3 runs to 15 residues. The germline CDR1 and CDR2 sequences are SGHRS and YFSETQ. The CDR3 DNA reads TGCGCCAGCAGCATACTCCAGGGGAACACCGGGGAGCTGTTTTTT. Its protein is CASSILQGNTGELFF.

This CDR3 is CASSIDPGDPSYEQYF. DNA for the CDR3: TGTGCCAGTAGTATAGACCCGGGGGACCCCTCCTACGAGCAGTACTTC. J is TRBJ2-7 and V is TRBV19, with D maybe TRBD2 (6 bases). V lost 0 bases and J lost 0, with 12 bases in between. This CDR3 contains 16 residues. Germline CDR1 LNHDA, CDR2 SQIVND (reference sequence).

CDR3 in amino acids: CASSLRQSTDTQYF. The CDR3 region has the DNA TGTGCCAGCAGCCTAAGACAGAGCACAGATACGCAGTATTTT. J is TRBJ2-3 and V is TRBV5-4, with a tentative D call TRBD1 (5 bases). The V and J ends lost 4 bases and 0 bases respectively, with 9 bases between them. Germline CDR1 reads SGHNT; CDR2 reads YYREEE (reference sequence). The CDR3 is 14 amino acids. The whole variable domain, filled in from reference TRBV5-4 and TRBJ2-3, reads ETGVTQSPTHLIKTRGQQVTLRCSSQSGHNTVSWYQQALGQGPQFIFQYYREEENGRGNFPPRFSGLQFPNYSSELNVNALELDDSALYLCASSLRQSTDTQYFGPGTRLTVL.

CDR3 loop: CASSQVRDRGNEQFF. The CDR3 DNA follows: TGTGCCAGCAGCCAAGTTCGGGACAGGGGCAATGAGCAGTTCTTC. This sequence joins TRBV4-2 and TRBJ2-1; 10 bases are shared with TRBD1. The CDR3 runs 15 residues. The germline V gene encodes CDR1 LGHNA and CDR2 YNFKEQ. The V segment lost 1 base and the J segment 6 bases; nucleotides outside the gene matches: 3.

The chain couples TRBV5-4 to TRBJ1-4; 11 nucleotides agree with TRBD1. The CDR3 has 14 amino acids. V gave up 4 bases and J gave up 10 bases; unmatched junction bases: 6. Germline V CDR1 and CDR2: SGHNT, YYREEE (reference sequence). This CDR3 is CASSPGQGAGKLFF. CDR3 coding DNA: TGTGCCAGCAGCCCCGGACAGGGGGCCGGAAAACTGTTTTTT.

The V and J genes are TRBV7-9 and TRBJ1-6, with unresolved D. The germline V gene has CDR1 SEHNR and CDR2 FQNEAQ (reference sequence). Trimming stripped 1 base from V and 9 bases from J, with 19 bases between. The CDR3 is 17 amino acids. CDR3: CASSLGPGRGLGSPLHF. CDR3 DNA: TGTGCCAGCAGCTTAGGGCCCGGACGGGGTCTGGGTTCACCCCTCCACTTT.

This chain joins TRBV12-5 and TRBJ2-7; 7 bases fit TRBD1. In germline, CDR1 is LGHNT, CDR2 FRNRAP. The CDR3 consists of 14 residues. With 5 bases clipped from V and 1 base from J, the junction kept 5 bases outside the gene matches. CDR3 in amino acids: CASGLTGKSYEQYF. The CDR3 bases are TGTGCTAGTGGTCTGACAGGGAAGTCCTACGAGCAGTACTTC.

In its sample, this clone was seen once. The gene calls are TRBV29-1 and TRBJ1-1; a weak D match, TRBD1 (6 bases). V lost 4 bases and J lost 3, with 15 bases in between. There are 14 residues in the CDR3. Germline V lookup: CDR1 SQVTM, CDR2 ANQGSEA. CDR3 sequence: CSVVDARGHTEAFF. The CDR3, as DNA: TGCAGCGTTGTTGATGCCAGGGGACACACTGAAGCTTTCTTT.

The chain couples TRBV7-6 to TRBJ2-3; D is unresolved. The CDR3 loop spans 12 amino acids. V lost 4 bases and J lost 5, with 7 bases in between. In germline, CDR1 is SGHVS, CDR2 FNYEAQ. The CDR3 spells CASSSGGDTQYF. The CDR3 bases are TGTGCCAGCAGCTCGGGTGGAGATACGCAGTATTTT.